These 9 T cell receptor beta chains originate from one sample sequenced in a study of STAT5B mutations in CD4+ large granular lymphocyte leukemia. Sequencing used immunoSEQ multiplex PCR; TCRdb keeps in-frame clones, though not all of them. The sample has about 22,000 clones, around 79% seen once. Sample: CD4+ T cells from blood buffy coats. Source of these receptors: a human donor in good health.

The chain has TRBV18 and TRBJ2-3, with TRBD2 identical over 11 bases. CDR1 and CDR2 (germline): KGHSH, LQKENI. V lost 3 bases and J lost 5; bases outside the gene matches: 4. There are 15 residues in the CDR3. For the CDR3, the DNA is TGTGCCAGCTCACCGTTAGCGGGGGGGCAAGATACGCAGTATTTT. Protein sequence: CASSPLAGGQDTQYF.

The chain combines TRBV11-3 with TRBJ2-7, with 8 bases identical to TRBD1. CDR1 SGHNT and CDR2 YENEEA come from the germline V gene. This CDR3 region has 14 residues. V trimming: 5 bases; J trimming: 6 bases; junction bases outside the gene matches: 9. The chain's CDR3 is CASSPRQGYGEQYF. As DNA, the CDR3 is TGTGCCAGCAGCCCACGACAGGGGTACGGCGAGCAGTACTTC.

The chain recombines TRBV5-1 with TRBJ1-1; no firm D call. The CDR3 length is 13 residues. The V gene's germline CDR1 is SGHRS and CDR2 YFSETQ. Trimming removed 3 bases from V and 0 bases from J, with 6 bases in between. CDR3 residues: CASSSLLNTEAFF. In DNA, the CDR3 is TGCGCCAGCAGCTCCCTCTTGAACACTGAAGCTTTCTTT.

CDR3 sequence: CASQKGAGQRDYGYTF. The CDR3, as DNA: TGTGCCTCACAAAAAGGGGCGGGACAGAGAGACTATGGCTACACCTTC. V is TRBV10-3 and J is TRBJ1-2; 7 bases match TRBD1. CDR1 is ENHRY, CDR2 SYGVKD, per germline. There are 16 residues in the CDR3. J was trimmed by 3 bases and V by 11 bases; bases with no gene match: 18.

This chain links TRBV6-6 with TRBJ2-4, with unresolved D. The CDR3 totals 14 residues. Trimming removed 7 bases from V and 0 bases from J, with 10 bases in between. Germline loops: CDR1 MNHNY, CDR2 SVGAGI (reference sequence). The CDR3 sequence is CASKGTLAKNIQYF. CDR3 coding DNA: TGTGCCAGCAAAGGCACGCTAGCCAAAAACATTCAGTACTTC.

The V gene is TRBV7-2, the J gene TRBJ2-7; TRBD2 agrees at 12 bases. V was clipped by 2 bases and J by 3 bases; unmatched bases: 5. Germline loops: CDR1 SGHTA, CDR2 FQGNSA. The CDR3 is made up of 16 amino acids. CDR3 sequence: CASSLSPTSGSYEQYF. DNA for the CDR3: TGTGCCAGCAGCTTAAGCCCGACTAGCGGGAGCTACGAGCAGTACTTC.

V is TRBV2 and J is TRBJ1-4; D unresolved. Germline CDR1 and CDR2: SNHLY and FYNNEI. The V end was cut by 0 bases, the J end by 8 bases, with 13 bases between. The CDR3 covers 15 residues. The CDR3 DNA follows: TGTGCCAGCAGTGAAGCGCGGGCAGGTTTAGAAAAACTGTTTTTT. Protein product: CASSEARAGLEKLFF.

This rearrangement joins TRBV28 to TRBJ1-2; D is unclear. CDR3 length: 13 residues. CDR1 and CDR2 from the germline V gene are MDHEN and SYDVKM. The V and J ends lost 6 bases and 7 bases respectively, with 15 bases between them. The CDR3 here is CASRPTLYSGYTF. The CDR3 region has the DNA TGTGCCAGCAGACCTACTCTCTATAGTGGCTACACCTTC.

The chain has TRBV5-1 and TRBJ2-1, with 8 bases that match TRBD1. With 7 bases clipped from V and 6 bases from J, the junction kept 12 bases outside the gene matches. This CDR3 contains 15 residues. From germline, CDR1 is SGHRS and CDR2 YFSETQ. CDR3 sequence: CASRTGTGRANEQFF. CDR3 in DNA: TGCGCCAGCCGTACCGGGACAGGTAGGGCCAATGAGCAGTTCTTC.